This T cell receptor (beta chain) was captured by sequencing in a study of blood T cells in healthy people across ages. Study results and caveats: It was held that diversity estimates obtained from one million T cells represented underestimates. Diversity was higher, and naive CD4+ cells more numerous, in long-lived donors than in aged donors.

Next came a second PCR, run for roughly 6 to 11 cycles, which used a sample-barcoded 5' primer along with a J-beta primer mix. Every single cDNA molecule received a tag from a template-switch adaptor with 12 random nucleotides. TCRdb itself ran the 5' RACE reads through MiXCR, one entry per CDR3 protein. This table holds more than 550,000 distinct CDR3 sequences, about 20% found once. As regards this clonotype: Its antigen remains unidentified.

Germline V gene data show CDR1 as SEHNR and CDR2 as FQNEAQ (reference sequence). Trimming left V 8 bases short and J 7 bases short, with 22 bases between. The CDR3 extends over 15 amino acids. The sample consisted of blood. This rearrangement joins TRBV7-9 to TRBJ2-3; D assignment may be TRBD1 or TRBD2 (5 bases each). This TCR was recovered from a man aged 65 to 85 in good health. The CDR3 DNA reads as TGTGCCAGCGACCCTTTCCGGGACGAACCATATACGCAGTATTTT. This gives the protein CASDPFRDEPYTQYF.